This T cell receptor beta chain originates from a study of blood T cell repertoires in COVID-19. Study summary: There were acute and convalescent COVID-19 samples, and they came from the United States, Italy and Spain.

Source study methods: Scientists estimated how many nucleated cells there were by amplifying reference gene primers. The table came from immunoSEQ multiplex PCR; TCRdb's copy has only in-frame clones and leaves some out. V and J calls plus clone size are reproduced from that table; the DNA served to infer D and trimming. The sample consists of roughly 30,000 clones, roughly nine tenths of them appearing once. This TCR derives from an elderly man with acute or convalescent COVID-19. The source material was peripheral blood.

The CDR3 sequence: CASSPRTGLSSYEQYF. Written as DNA, the CDR3 is TGTGCCAGTAGTCCGCGGACAGGGCTAAGCTCCTACGAGCAGTACTTC. The V call is TRBV19, the J call TRBJ2-7, with 8 bases that match TRBD1. The J segment lost 0 bases and the V segment lost 5 bases, leaving 9 bases of the junction unmatched. The CDR3 runs 16 residues. Germline V CDR1 and CDR2: LNHDA, SQIVND (reference sequence).